The 30 T cell receptor beta chains below were found in one sample sequenced in a study of CD8 T cells in ankylosing spondylitis. TCRdb recomputed calls from the 5' RACE reads with MiXCR, one row per CDR3 protein. The sample lists 130,000 to 150,000 distinct CDR3 sequences, 7.5% to 9.5% occurring once. Source material: synovial fluid, either unsorted or a sorted T cell fraction (not recorded which). Every receptor here comes from a male donor with ankylosing spondylitis.

This clonotype was observed many times. The genes are TRBV28 and TRBJ2-1, with D unresolved. Germline loops: CDR1 MDHEN, CDR2 SYDVKM. The CDR3 has 15 residues. V lost 7 bases and J lost 0, with 13 bases in between. This CDR3 is CASNYPLSSYNEQFF. The CDR3 bases are TGTGCCAGCAATTACCCGCTGAGCTCCTACAATGAGCAGTTCTTC. The variable domain in full, with the rest retrieved from reference TRBV28 and TRBJ2-1, is DVKVTQSSRYLVKRTGEKVFLECVQDMDHENMFWYRQDPGLGLRLIYFSYDVKMKEKGDIPEGYSVSREKKERFSLILESASTNQTSMYLCASNYPLSSYNEQFFGPGTRLTVL.

V and J are TRBV7-8 and TRBJ2-1; 14 bases align to TRBD2. Germline CDR1 reads SGHVS; CDR2 reads FQNEAQ. After removal of 2 bases from V and 7 bases from J, the junction contained 4 bases not matched to a gene. There are 16 residues in the CDR3. This CDR3 reads CASSLRLAGGTNEQFF. The CDR3 bases are TGTGCCAGCAGCTTACGACTAGCGGGGGGGACGAATGAGCAGTTCTTC.

This clonotype was detected a few times. This sequence joins TRBV29-1 and TRBJ2-5; 8 bases align to TRBD1. With 7 bases clipped from V and 1 base from J, the junction kept 5 bases outside the gene matches. The CDR3 consists of 13 residues. Per germline, CDR1 SQVTM and CDR2 ANQGSEA. CDR3 region: CSGRDRTQETQYF. The CDR3, as DNA: TGCAGCGGGAGGGACAGGACCCAAGAGACCCAGTACTTC.

This clonotype was detected ten times or more. The genes are TRBV3-1 and TRBJ1-6; 8 bases are shared with TRBD1. CDR3 size: 14 residues. V lost 3 bases to trimming and J lost 11 bases; unmatched junction nucleotides: 6. Germline CDR1 and CDR2: LGHDT and YNNKEL (reference sequence). The CDR3 nucleotides are TGTGCCAGCAGCCATTTGGACAGGGACGCACCCCTCCACTTT. Its translation: CASSHLDRDAPLHF. Full variable domain (rest looked up from reference TRBV3-1 and TRBJ1-6): DTAVSQTPKYLVTQMGNDKSIKCEQNLGHDTMYWYKQDSKKFLKIMFSYNNKELIINETVPNRFSPKSPDKAHLNLHINSLELGDSAVYFCASSHLDRDAPLHFGNGTRLTVT.

This clonotype was picked up many times. The chain carries TRBV15 and TRBJ2-1, with unresolved D. The CDR3 is 16 amino acids. V lost 3 bases, J lost 2 bases, and 14 bases lay in between. Germline V gene data show CDR1 as LNHNV and CDR2 as YYDKDF (reference sequence). The CDR3 sequence is CATSRALVTTYNEQFF. CDR3 sequence (DNA): TGTGCCACCAGCAGGGCCTTGGTGACGACCTACAATGAGCAGTTCTTC.

This clonotype occurred a few times. The CDR3 region is CASSHPGTGGSTEAFF. DNA of the CDR3: TGTGCCAGCAGCCACCCGGGGACAGGGGGAAGCACTGAAGCTTTCTTT. The chain uses TRBV6-1 and TRBJ1-1; TRBD1 agrees at 11 bases. The CDR3 extends over 16 amino acids. V trimming: 6 bases; J trimming: 4 bases; junction bases outside the gene matches: 10. Germline lookup yields CDR1 MNHNS and CDR2 SASEGT.

The table lists this clonotype with many counts. The rearrangement joins TRBV20-1 to TRBJ1-4, with 8 bases aligning to TRBD1. The germline V gene encodes CDR1 DFQATT and CDR2 SNEGSKA (reference sequence). V lost 2 bases, J lost 6 bases, and 8 bases stayed unmatched. This CDR3 has 15 amino acids. DNA of the CDR3: TGCAGTGCTAGATCAGACAGGGGAGGAGATGAAAAACTGTTTTTT. Translated, it gives CSARSDRGGDEKLFF.

The sample holds many counts of this clonotype. The rearrangement uses TRBV28 and TRBJ2-7; 7 nucleotides align to TRBD1. Trimming removed 6 bases from V and 2 bases from J; junction bases left unmatched: 7. The CDR3 length is 14 residues. From germline, CDR1 is MDHEN and CDR2 SYDVKM. The CDR3 coding sequence is TGTGCCAGCAGGTGGAACAGGGGACCCTACGAGCAGTACTTC. This gives the protein CASRWNRGPYEQYF.

The gene calls are TRBV9 and TRBJ2-1, with TRBD2 matching 7 bases. CDR3 length: 16 residues. Germline trimming cut 0 bases from V and 7 bases from J; bases unmatched to any gene: 10. Germline V gives CDR1 SGDLS, CDR2 YYNGEE. CDR3 loop: CASSVASSGQTNEQFF. In DNA, the CDR3 is TGTGCCAGCAGCGTAGCGTCTAGCGGTCAGACGAATGAGCAGTTCTTC.

This clonotype was picked up a small number of times. CDR3 bases: TGTGCCAGCGGACAGGGACAGCGACTAAAGGCCCAGTACTTC. Translating it yields CASGQGQRLKAQYF. V is TRBV28 and J is TRBJ2-5; 8 positions match TRBD1. Germline trimming cut 8 bases from V and 9 bases from J; bases unmatched to any gene: 14. The CDR3 has 14 amino acids. Germline CDR1 is MDHEN and CDR2 is SYDVKM.

This clonotype was recorded many times. The J gene is TRBJ2-3, the V gene TRBV7-8; D is undetermined. CDR3 length: 12 amino acids. V dropped 6 bases and J dropped 8 bases, with 12 bases sitting between them. Germline lookup yields CDR1 SGHVS and CDR2 FQNEAQ. The CDR3 reads CASSMGLRTQYF. CDR3 nucleotide sequence: TGTGCCAGCAGTATGGGCCTTCGTACGCAGTATTTT.

This clonotype was detected ten times or more. The gene calls are TRBV5-1 and TRBJ2-1; D not resolved. CDR1 and CDR2 (germline): SGHRS, YFSETQ. The CDR3 runs 14 residues. The V and J ends lost 0 bases and 4 bases respectively, with 8 bases between them. CDR3 loop: CASSLGTSYNEQFF. DNA of the CDR3: TGCGCCAGCAGCTTGGGGACCTCTTACAATGAGCAGTTCTTC.

Ten or more counts support this clonotype. This rearrangement joins TRBV3-1 to TRBJ2-1; TRBD2 matches 11 bases. Germline assignment: CDR1 LGHDT and CDR2 YNNKEL (reference sequence). This CDR3 comprises 15 residues. After removal of 4 bases from V and 9 bases from J, the junction contained 8 bases not matched to a gene. This CDR3 is CASSLRLAGRGEQFF. CDR3 bases: TGTGCCAGCAGCCTTAGACTAGCGGGAAGGGGTGAGCAGTTCTTC.

The V gene is TRBV4-1, the J gene TRBJ2-3; TRBD1 aligns across 7 bases. The CDR3 runs to 17 residues. CDR1 is MGHRA and CDR2 is YSYEKL in the germline V gene. The ends lost 0 bases at V and 9 bases at J; junction bases unmatched: 15. The CDR3 sequence is CASSQDSNPRTGGTQYF. Here the CDR3 DNA reads TGCGCCAGCAGCCAAGACTCAAACCCAAGGACAGGCGGAACGCAGTATTTT.

This clonotype was detected ten times or more. The rearrangement links TRBV2 to TRBJ2-5; D is unresolved. Germline-derived CDR1 and CDR2 are SNHLY and FYNNEI. Trimming left V 6 bases short and J 5 bases short, with 13 bases between. The CDR3 loop spans 13 amino acids. The CDR3 reads CASRRPFPETQYF. In DNA, the CDR3 is TGTGCCAGCAGGCGCCCTTTTCCGGAGACCCAGTACTTC.

This clonotype occurred many times. This chain uses TRBV5-6 with TRBJ2-1; D is unresolved. The CDR3 spans 17 residues. Per germline, CDR1 SGHDT and CDR2 YYEEEE. The V end was cut by 4 bases, the J end by 0 bases, with 17 bases between. CDR3 loop: CASSGIVLSSSYNEQFF. The DNA for the CDR3 is TGTGCCAGCAGCGGGATCGTATTATCGAGCTCCTACAATGAGCAGTTCTTC. The whole variable domain, remainder taken from reference TRBV5-6 and TRBJ2-1, is DAGVTQSPTHLIKTRGQQVTLRCSPKSGHDTVSWYQQALGQGPQFIFQYYEEEERQRGNFPDRFSGHQFPNYSSELNVNALLLGDSALYLCASSGIVLSSSYNEQFFGPGTRLTVL.

The chain carries TRBV7-2 and TRBJ2-4; D is perhaps TRBD1 (6 bases). V lost 2 bases to trimming and J lost 4 bases, with 9 bases between them. The CDR3 contains 14 residues. Germline V lookup: CDR1 SGHTA, CDR2 FQGNSA. For the CDR3, the DNA is TGTGCCAGCAGCTTACCGGGACAAAAAAACATTCAGTACTTC. Translated: CASSLPGQKNIQYF.

This clonotype was seen many times. The chain employs TRBV4-2 and TRBJ2-1, with 11 bases aligning to TRBD2. Germline-derived CDR1 and CDR2 are LGHNA and YNFKEQ. This CDR3 has 16 residues. Germline trimming cut 0 bases from V and 2 bases from J; bases unmatched to any gene: 0. The DNA for the CDR3 is TGTGCCAGCAGCCAAGATAGCGGGAGGGCCTACAATGAGCAGTTCTTC. The encoded protein is CASSQDSGRAYNEQFF.

There are a few counts of this clonotype. V gene TRBV14 combines with J gene TRBJ2-7; D unresolved. CDR3 length equals 14 residues. Trimming removed 2 bases at V and 0 bases at J, with 8 bases between. In germline, CDR1 is SGHDN, CDR2 FVKESK. This CDR3 is CASSQKGISYEQYF. The CDR3 DNA sequence: TGTGCCAGCAGCCAAAAAGGCATCTCCTACGAGCAGTACTTC.

This chain uses TRBV5-6 with TRBJ2-2; D remains unclear. Germline CDR1 is SGHDT and CDR2 is YYEEEE. The ends were cut back, 4 bases at V and 2 bases at J, with 6 bases in the middle. The CDR3 is 13 residues long. The CDR3 protein is CASSRRNTGELFF. CDR3 nucleotide sequence: TGTGCCAGCAGCCGTAGAAACACCGGGGAGCTGTTTTTT.

This clonotype was seen only a few times. The rearrangement joins TRBV11-2 to TRBJ2-1; TRBD2 matches at 15 bases. The CDR3 spans 16 residues. Germline V gene sequence: CDR1 SGHAT, CDR2 FQNNGV. The trim removed 4 bases at V and 7 bases at J, leaving 5 bases unmatched. The CDR3 here is CASSWTSGGVWNEQFF. CDR3 nucleotide sequence: TGTGCCAGCAGCTGGACTAGCGGGGGGGTGTGGAATGAGCAGTTCTTC.

This clonotype has ten or more counts. The rearrangement uses TRBV15 and TRBJ2-2; D call uncertain. In germline, CDR1 is LNHNV, CDR2 YYDKDF (reference sequence). The CDR3 has 14 amino acids. Trimming took 6 bases from V and 4 from J, leaving 12 bases between them. CDR3 amino acids: CATRGHGSTGELFF. DNA for the CDR3: TGTGCCACCAGAGGCCACGGATCCACCGGGGAGCTGTTTTTT.

This clonotype was seen a handful of times. The rearrangement uses TRBV18 and TRBJ1-1; TRBD1 might be the D (5 bases). This CDR3 has 16 residues. Germline CDR1 reads KGHSH; CDR2 reads LQKENI. The V end was cut by 2 bases, the J end by 1 base, with 14 bases between. CDR3 DNA sequence: TGTGCCAGCTCACCATCCCCGGGGCGGGGGAACACTGAAGCTTTCTTT. Its translation: CASSPSPGRGNTEAFF.

This clonotype was detected ten times or more. The chain carries TRBV27 and TRBJ2-1; 14 positions match TRBD2. J gave up 8 bases and V 4 bases, and 10 bases lay outside the gene matches. In germline, CDR1 is MNHEY, CDR2 SMNVEV (reference sequence). The CDR3 is 17 amino acids. CDR3 sequence: CASSSLPGTSGSYEQFF. CDR3 nucleotides: TGTGCCAGCAGTTCCCTCCCCGGGACTAGCGGGAGCTATGAGCAGTTCTTC.

This clonotype was seen repeatedly, ten times or more. The gene calls are TRBV15 and TRBJ1-5; D is unresolved. Germline V CDR1 and CDR2: LNHNV, YYDKDF (reference sequence). CDR3 length: 14 residues. Trimming took off 1 base at V and 4 bases at J, with 8 bases between the two ends. The CDR3 coding sequence is TGTGCCACCAGCAGAGTTGGGATGAATCAGCCCCAGCATTTT. Translation: CATSRVGMNQPQHF.

The genes are TRBV5-1 and TRBJ2-5; 10 nucleotides line up with TRBD1. CDR1 SGHRS and CDR2 YFSETQ come from the germline V gene. The CDR3 extends over 15 amino acids. V was pared by 3 bases and J by 5 bases, with 7 bases of the junction left unmatched. This chain's CDR3 is CASSSNGQGVETQYF. The CDR3 DNA sequence: TGCGCCAGCAGCTCAAATGGACAGGGGGTTGAGACCCAGTACTTC.

This clonotype was recorded at least ten times. V usage is TRBV7-9 and J usage is TRBJ2-3, with 9 nucleotides matching TRBD2. Germline-derived CDR1 and CDR2 are SEHNR and FQNEAQ (reference sequence). V shed 0 bases and J 2 bases; nucleotides not matched to a gene: 3. The length of the CDR3 is 16 residues. The CDR3 coding sequence is TGTGCCAGCAGCTTAGCCTGGACTAGCGACACAGATACGCAGTATTTT. It yields the protein CASSLAWTSDTDTQYF.

V is TRBV11-2 and J is TRBJ2-2; 7 bases line up with TRBD2. J lost 7 bases, V lost 5 bases, and 10 bases had no gene match. Germline CDR1 reads SGHAT; CDR2 reads FQNNGV. The CDR3 loop spans 15 amino acids. CDR3 protein: CASSRQLPGGGELFF. The CDR3 DNA reads TGTGCCAGCAGCCGTCAACTCCCGGGGGGCGGGGAGCTGTTTTTT.

This clonotype has a count of ten or more. The rearrangement joins TRBV5-1 to TRBJ1-4, with TRBD1 matching 8 bases. The CDR3 totals 14 residues. Germline loops: CDR1 SGHRS, CDR2 YFSETQ. The junction had 7 bases not matched to a gene; V was cut back by 4 bases and J by 8 bases. The DNA of the CDR3 is TGCGCCAGCAGCGTGGGGACAGGCCACGAAAAACTGTTTTTT. As protein: CASSVGTGHEKLFF.

There are many counts of this clonotype. The chain combines TRBV6-6 with TRBJ2-3; D gene ambiguous. This CDR3 has 11 amino acids. Looked up from germline, CDR1 is MNHNY and CDR2 is SVGAGI (reference sequence). With 10 bases removed from V and 5 bases from J, the gap between germline ends came to 10 bases. As DNA, the CDR3 is TGTGCCACCTCAACCAGAGATACGCAGTATTTT. This encodes CATSTRDTQYF.